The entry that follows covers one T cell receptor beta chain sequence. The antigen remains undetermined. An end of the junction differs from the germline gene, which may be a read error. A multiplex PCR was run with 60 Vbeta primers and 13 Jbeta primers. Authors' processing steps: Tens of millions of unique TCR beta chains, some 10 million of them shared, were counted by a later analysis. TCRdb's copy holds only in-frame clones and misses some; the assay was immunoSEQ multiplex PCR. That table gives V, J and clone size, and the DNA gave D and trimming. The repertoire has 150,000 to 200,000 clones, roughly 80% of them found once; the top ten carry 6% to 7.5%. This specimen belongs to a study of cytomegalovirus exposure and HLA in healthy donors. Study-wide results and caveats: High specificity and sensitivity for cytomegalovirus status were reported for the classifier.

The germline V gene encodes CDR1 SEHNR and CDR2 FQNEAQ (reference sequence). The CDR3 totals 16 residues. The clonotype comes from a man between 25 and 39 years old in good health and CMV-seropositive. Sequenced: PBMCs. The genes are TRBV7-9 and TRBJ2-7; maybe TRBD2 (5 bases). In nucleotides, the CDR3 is TGTTCCAGCACCCCGGACTCGCCGCGTTTGAACCGCGAGCAGTACTTC. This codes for CSSTPDSPRLNREQYF.